These 28 T cell receptor beta chains were all obtained from the same sample, sequenced in a study of ipilimumab plus nivolumab after autologous stem cell transplantation. Sequencing was performed with immunoSEQ multiplex PCR; in TCRdb, only in-frame clones are kept and a portion is missing. The sample contains 17,000 or so clones, more than 70% of which appear only once. This specimen was PBMCs, taken in a trial of ipilimumab plus nivolumab as post-transplant consolidation. These receptors were obtained from a male donor with diffuse large B-cell lymphoma.

This chain uses TRBV5-1 with TRBJ2-2; D could derive from TRBD1 or TRBD2 (5 bases each). The CDR3 runs to 15 residues. V dropped 5 bases and J dropped 6 bases, with 17 bases sitting between them. Germline lookup yields CDR1 SGHRS and CDR2 YFSETQ. The CDR3 loop reads CASRGAMRGSGELFF. CDR3 nucleotide sequence: TGCGCCAGCAGGGGAGCGATGAGGGGATCCGGGGAGCTGTTTTTT.

In nucleotides, the CDR3 is TGTGCCAGCAGTGACCTCTCGCACAGGGGGGTGAACACTGAAGCTTTCTTT. Its translation is CASSDLSHRGVNTEAFF. The chain is built from TRBV6-4 and TRBJ1-1, with 8 bases fitting TRBD1. V lost 2 bases and J lost 0; bases outside the gene matches: 8. Germline V lookup: CDR1 MRHNA, CDR2 SNTAGT. The CDR3 is 17 residues long.

This clone was counted only a few times. This sequence joins TRBV5-1 and TRBJ2-3; D gene uncertain. V was shortened by 0 bases and J by 5 bases, with 16 bases between the two germline ends. The CDR3 runs 16 residues. Germline V lookup: CDR1 SGHRS, CDR2 YFSETQ. The CDR3 DNA reads as TGCGCCAGCAGCTTGGCCATCGGGCGGCTGGGAGATACGCAGTATTTT. Translated: CASSLAIGRLGDTQYF.

J is TRBJ2-2 and V is TRBV5-1; the D is unclear. CDR1 is SGHRS, CDR2 YFSETQ, per germline. V gave up 0 bases and J gave up 1 base, with 4 bases separating them. The CDR3 consists of 14 residues. CDR3: CASSLALNTGELFF. CDR3 in DNA: TGCGCCAGCAGCTTGGCCCTGAACACCGGGGAGCTGTTTTTT.

This chain uses TRBV5-6 with TRBJ1-2, with TRBD1 matching 8 bases. Trimming cost V 6 bases and J 2 bases; bases outside gene matches: 6. The CDR3 has 14 amino acids. CDR1 and CDR2 (germline): SGHDT, YYEEEE. CDR3 in DNA: TGTGCCAGCACCAGACAGGGGCTAAACTATGGCTACACCTTC. Translating gives CASTRQGLNYGYTF. The full variable domain, its missing parts supplied by reference TRBV5-6 and TRBJ1-2, is DAGVTQSPTHLIKTRGQQVTLRCSPKSGHDTVSWYQQALGQGPQFIFQYYEEEERQRGNFPDRFSGHQFPNYSSELNVNALLLGDSALYLCASTRQGLNYGYTFGSGTRLTVV.

This clone was detected only once. V usage is TRBV11-2 and J usage is TRBJ2-1, with D unclear. The germline V and J ends were trimmed by 3 bases and 9 bases, with 6 bases remaining between them. This CDR3 has 11 amino acids. The germline V gene encodes CDR1 SGHAT and CDR2 FQNNGV. CDR3 bases: TGTGCCAGCAGCTTCTGGGGTGAGCAGTTCTTC. The encoded protein is CASSFWGEQFF.

The gene calls are TRBV19 and TRBJ1-2; no clear D gene. The CDR3 runs to 14 residues. The V end was cut by 5 bases, the J end by 2 bases, with 12 bases between. The germline gives CDR1 LNHDA, CDR2 SQIVND (reference sequence). The CDR3 spells CASSERSLNYGYTF. DNA of the CDR3: TGTGCCAGTAGTGAACGCTCGCTAAACTATGGCTACACCTTC.

About this clone: Other nucleotide sequences in the sample specify the same CDR3. This chain links TRBV7-2 with TRBJ2-3; D may match TRBD1 or TRBD2 (5 bases each). Per the germline V gene, CDR1 is SGHTA and CDR2 is FQGNSA. The CDR3 has 14 amino acids. Trimming removed 2 bases from V and 4 bases from J, with 10 bases in between. The CDR3 sequence: CASSLSLGADTQYF. The CDR3 nucleotides are TGTGCCAGCAGCTTATCTTTGGGGGCAGATACGCAGTATTTT.

This sequence joins TRBV10-1 and TRBJ2-4; D is undetermined. The CDR3 is 14 residues long. The ends were cut back, 0 bases at V and 1 base at J, with 4 bases in the middle. CDR1 and CDR2 (germline): WNHNN, SYGVQD (reference sequence). The CDR3 region is CASSESGAKNIQYF. The CDR3 DNA sequence: TGCGCCAGCAGTGAGTCTGGGGCCAAAAACATTCAGTACTTC.

This rearrangement joins TRBV29-1 to TRBJ2-5; D is unclear. The CDR3 covers 10 residues. The V and J ends lost 5 bases and 5 bases respectively, with 6 bases between them. From germline, CDR1 is SQVTM and CDR2 ANQGSEA. CDR3: CSVSRETQYF. The CDR3, as DNA: TGCAGCGTTAGTCGGGAGACCCAGTACTTC.

This chain links TRBV19 with TRBJ1-1; a possible D gene is TRBD1 (5 bases). CDR3 length equals 16 residues. V shed 6 bases and J shed 3 bases, with 20 bases lying between them. Germline CDR1 LNHDA, CDR2 SQIVND (reference sequence). Written as DNA, the CDR3 is TGTGCCAGTAGAGGGAGTGATACAGGCGCCTACACTGAAGCTTTCTTT. Protein product: CASRGSDTGAYTEAFF.

This clone was observed a handful of times. The CDR3 loop reads CASSPKTGASYGYTF. The CDR3, as DNA: TGTGCCAGCAGTCCTAAAACAGGGGCCTCCTATGGCTACACCTTC. The genes are TRBV27 and TRBJ1-2, with 7 bases identical to TRBD1. J was trimmed by 4 bases and V by 5 bases; bases with no gene match: 10. This CDR3 region has 15 residues. Germline CDR1 MNHEY, CDR2 SMNVEV (reference sequence).

The chain carries TRBV11-2 and TRBJ2-1; maybe TRBD1 (5 bases). V was shortened by 3 bases and J by 4 bases, with 7 bases between the two germline ends. The CDR3 is 13 residues long. Germline assignment: CDR1 SGHAT and CDR2 FQNNGV. CDR3: CASSFDRYNEQFF. CDR3 nucleotides: TGTGCCAGCAGCTTCGACAGATACAATGAGCAGTTCTTC.

J is TRBJ1-4 and V is TRBV2; D remains unclear. The V gene lost 5 bases and the J gene lost 8 bases, with 15 bases spanning the gap. CDR1 and CDR2 from the germline V gene are SNHLY and FYNNEI. The CDR3 has 14 residues. CDR3 DNA sequence: TGTGCCAGCAGTCTTGGGATTTTTGGAGAAAAACTGTTTTTT. It specifies CASSLGIFGEKLFF.

The V call is TRBV5-6, the J call TRBJ2-2; D might be TRBD2 (6 bases). Deletions cut 2 bases from V and 4 bases from J, with 12 bases between. The CDR3 is 15 residues long. CDR1 and CDR2 from the germline V gene are SGHDT and YYEEEE. For the CDR3, the DNA is TGTGCCAGCAGCTTTACCGGGAGTGGCACCGGGGAGCTGTTTTTT. This encodes CASSFTGSGTGELFF. Filled out from reference TRBV5-6 and TRBJ2-2, the complete variable domain reads DAGVTQSPTHLIKTRGQQVTLRCSPKSGHDTVSWYQQALGQGPQFIFQYYEEEERQRGNFPDRFSGHQFPNYSSELNVNALLLGDSALYLCASSFTGSGTGELFFGEGSRLTVL.

V gene TRBV15 combines with J gene TRBJ1-1, with a weak D call TRBD1 (5 bases). The CDR3 sequence is 13 residues long. Germline lookup yields CDR1 LNHNV and CDR2 YYDKDF (reference sequence). Trimming removed 9 bases at V and 0 bases at J, with 11 bases between. The CDR3 DNA follows: TGTGCCACGGGAAGACAGATGAACACTGAAGCTTTCTTT. This gives the protein CATGRQMNTEAFF.

The chain recombines TRBV11-3 with TRBJ1-2; D not certain. Germline CDR1 and CDR2: SGHNT and YENEEA. With 0 bases removed from V and 8 bases from J, the gap between germline ends came to 13 bases. There are 14 residues in the CDR3. The CDR3 bases are TGTGCCAGCAGCTTAGATCGCCAGGCGAGAGGCTACACCTTC. It encodes CASSLDRQARGYTF. The full variable domain, in which reference TRBV11-3 and TRBJ1-2 provide the parts outside the CDR3, is EAGVVQSPRYKIIEKKQPVAFWCNPISGHNTLYWYLQNLGQGPELLIRYENEEAVDDSQLPKDRFSAERLKGVDSTLKIQPAELGDSAVYLCASSLDRQARGYTFGSGTRLTVV.

The genes are TRBV2 and TRBJ2-2; 7 bases are shared with TRBD1. Germline lookup yields CDR1 SNHLY and CDR2 FYNNEI. CDR3 size: 17 residues. Trimming took 4 bases from V and 2 from J; bases not matched to a gene: 10. The CDR3 here is CASSVGGDSINTGELFF. CDR3 in DNA: TGTGCCAGCAGTGTAGGTGGGGACAGCATAAACACCGGGGAGCTGTTTTTT.

The V gene is TRBV2, the J gene TRBJ1-5; D gene uncertain. The CDR3 consists of 13 residues. From germline, CDR1 is SNHLY and CDR2 FYNNEI. Trimming shortened V by 7 bases and J by 0 bases, and 7 bases separated the two germline ends. CDR3 loop: CASMANSNQPQHF. The CDR3 DNA reads TGTGCCAGCATGGCAAATAGCAATCAGCCCCAGCATTTT.

V usage is TRBV5-8 and J usage is TRBJ1-1; TRBD1 might be the D (5 bases). Germline V gene lookup returns CDR1 SGHTS and CDR2 YDEGEE. The CDR3 has 17 amino acids. V dropped 3 bases and J dropped 4 bases, with 22 bases sitting between them. The DNA for the CDR3 is TGTGCCAGCAGCTCAGGGACCGCCGCGGCCCTGGGCACTGAAGCTTTCTTT. Translation: CASSSGTAAALGTEAFF.

The chain joins TRBV18 to TRBJ1-2; a weak D match, TRBD1 (5 bases). In germline, CDR1 is KGHSH, CDR2 LQKENI. This CDR3 contains 14 residues. The germline V and J ends were trimmed by 6 bases and 4 bases, with 15 bases remaining between them. Here the CDR3 reads CASSDAGWTYGYTF. The CDR3 DNA is TGTGCCAGCTCCGATGCAGGGTGGACCTATGGCTACACCTTC.

V is TRBV19 and J is TRBJ2-2; the D gene is possibly TRBD2 (6 bases). V was cut by 7 bases and J by 5 bases, with 17 bases left in between. The CDR3 length is 15 residues. Looked up from germline, CDR1 is LNHDA and CDR2 is SQIVND (reference sequence). CDR3 loop: CASKPSGSGTGELFF. The CDR3 DNA sequence: TGTGCCAGTAAGCCCTCCGGGAGTGGTACCGGGGAGCTGTTTTTT.

V is TRBV18 and J is TRBJ2-7; weak D call: TRBD1 (6 bases). The germline V gene encodes CDR1 KGHSH and CDR2 LQKENI. The V gene lost 4 bases and the J gene lost 5 bases, with 18 bases spanning the gap. The CDR3 length is 15 residues. The CDR3 bases are TGTGCCAGCTCACTCGACCACAACTCAGGGGACGAGCAGTACTTC. It encodes CASSLDHNSGDEQYF.

V is TRBV7-6 and J is TRBJ2-7; TRBD1 aligns across 7 bases. After removal of 5 bases from V and 0 bases from J, the junction contained 4 bases not matched to a gene. This CDR3 comprises 14 residues. Germline V gene lookup returns CDR1 SGHVS and CDR2 FNYEAQ. The CDR3 loop is CASSQGVGSYEQYF. The CDR3 region has the DNA TGTGCCAGCAGCCAGGGGGTGGGCTCCTACGAGCAGTACTTC.

This chain connects TRBV9 to TRBJ1-1, with D uncertain. V gave up 4 bases and J gave up 1 base, with 14 bases separating them. Germline lookup yields CDR1 SGDLS and CDR2 YYNGEE. This CDR3 region has 15 residues. The CDR3: CASSPYDGGNTEAFF. CDR3 DNA sequence: TGTGCCAGCAGCCCGTACGACGGTGGGAACACTGAAGCTTTCTTT.

This clone appeared a single time. The rearrangement links TRBV6-1 to TRBJ2-7; 9 bases are shared with TRBD1. Germline assignment: CDR1 MNHNS and CDR2 SASEGT. The CDR3 has 15 amino acids. V lost 5 bases and J lost 3; bases outside the gene matches: 8. DNA for the CDR3: TGTGCCAGCAGTATGGGACAGGGTGATTTCTACGAGCAGTACTTC. Translating it yields CASSMGQGDFYEQYF.

V and J are TRBV7-2 and TRBJ2-1; TRBD2 agrees at 7 bases. With V trimmed by 1 base and J by 7 bases, 7 bases remained unmatched. The CDR3 covers 15 residues. The V gene's germline CDR1 is SGHTA and CDR2 FQGNSA. CDR3 DNA sequence: TGTGCCAGCAGCTTAGGCGGCGGGGGTTTAAATGAGCAGTTCTTC. Translating gives CASSLGGGGLNEQFF.

The rearrangement uses TRBV30 and TRBJ2-1; D is possibly TRBD2 (7 bases). CDR1 and CDR2 (germline): GTSNPN, SVGIG (reference sequence). Trimming removed 0 bases at V and 5 bases at J, with 11 bases between. The CDR3 covers 14 residues. Here the CDR3 reads CAWSVQGGNNEQFF. CDR3 bases: TGTGCCTGGAGTGTACAGGGAGGGAACAATGAGCAGTTCTTC.